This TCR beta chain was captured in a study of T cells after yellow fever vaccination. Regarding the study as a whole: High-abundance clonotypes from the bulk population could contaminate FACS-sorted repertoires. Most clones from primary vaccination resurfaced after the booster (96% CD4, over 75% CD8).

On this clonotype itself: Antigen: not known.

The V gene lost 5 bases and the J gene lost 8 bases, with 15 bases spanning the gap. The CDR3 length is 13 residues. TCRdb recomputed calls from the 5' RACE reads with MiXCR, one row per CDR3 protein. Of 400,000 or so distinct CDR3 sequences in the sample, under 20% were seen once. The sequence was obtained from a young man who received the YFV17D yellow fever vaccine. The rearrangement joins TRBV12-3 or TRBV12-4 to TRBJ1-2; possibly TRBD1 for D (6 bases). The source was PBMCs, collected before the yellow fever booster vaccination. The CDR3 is CASSDRNVGGYTF. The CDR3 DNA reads TGTGCCAGCAGTGACAGGAACGTAGGAGGCTACACCTTC.